These T cell receptor beta chains were read from a single sample in a study of beta chain features in type 1 diabetes. The data were produced by immunoSEQ multiplex PCR, yet TCRdb's version contains in-frame clones alone and is incomplete. The repertoire holds approximately 470,000 clones, 30% seen once, with 0.06% to 0.07% in the top ten. Source material: naive CD4+ T cells from blood. The source of these receptors is a man aged 18 to 30 in good health. Both conserved end residues are part of each CDR3. The D gene is left open where the match is weak. Size is stated for part of the rows, as once, few or many counts, or as a class when the clone is expanded.

cdr3_aa | cdr3_nt | j_call | d_call | v_call | clone_size
CASSGGLAGFSSYNEQFF | TGTGCCAGCAGTGGGGGACTAGCGGGATTCAGCTCCTACAATGAGCAGTTCTTC | TRBJ2-1 | TRBD2 | TRBV25-1 | few
CAWSGTGGRAYEQYF | TGTGCCTGGAGTGGTACCGGCGGCAGGGCCTACGAGCAGTACTTC | TRBJ2-7 | - | TRBV30 | few
CASSLRTSGSADTQYF | TGTGCCAGCAGCCTACGGACTAGCGGGAGCGCAGATACGCAGTATTTT | TRBJ2-3 | TRBD2 | TRBV5-4 | -
CASSALGTGGTDTQYF | TGTGCCAGCAGTGCCCTTGGGACAGGGGGCACAGATACGCAGTATTTT | TRBJ2-3 | TRBD1 | TRBV25-1 | few
CASSATSGSTDTQYF | TGTGCCAGCAGCGCCACTAGCGGTAGCACAGATACGCAGTATTTT | TRBJ2-3 | TRBD2 | TRBV7-6 | -
CAWRAPGGDYGYTF | TGTGCCTGGAGAGCCCCTGGAGGTGACTATGGCTACACCTTC | TRBJ1-2 | - | TRBV30 | few
CASSLPAGEKDYEQYF | TGTGCCAGCAGCCTTCCCGCCGGGGAAAAGGACTACGAGCAGTACTTC | TRBJ2-7 | - | TRBV4-2 | few
CASSQDRGIALSSGANVLTF | TGCGCCAGCAGCCAAGATCGAGGTATCGCACTGAGCTCTGGGGCCAACGTCCTGACTTTC | TRBJ2-6 | - | TRBV4-3 | few
CASSLGTSGYTF | TGTGCCAGCAGCTTGGGGACAAGTGGCTACACCTTC | TRBJ1-2 | - | TRBV11-2 | -
CASMLGLSYNEQFF | TGCGCCAGCATGCTTGGACTATCCTACAATGAGCAGTTCTTC | TRBJ2-1 | - | TRBV5-1 | few
CALSGTSGRWQETQYF | TGTGCCCTTTCGGGAACTAGCGGGAGATGGCAAGAGACCCAGTACTTC | TRBJ2-5 | TRBD2 | TRBV30 | few
CASSARTGSPYNEQFF | TGTGCCAGCAGTGCGAGGACAGGTTCCCCCTACAATGAGCAGTTCTTC | TRBJ2-1 | TRBD1 | TRBV25-1 | -
CASSQELGNYGYTF | TGCGCCAGCAGCCAAGAGCTTGGGAACTATGGCTACACCTTC | TRBJ1-2 | - | TRBV4-3 | -
CASSATGSTHEQYF | TGTGCCAGCAGCGCAACCGGGAGCACCCACGAGCAGTACTTC | TRBJ2-7 | - | TRBV7-2 | -
CASTWDRGGETQYF | TGCGCCAGCACCTGGGACAGGGGAGGAGAGACCCAGTACTTC | TRBJ2-5 | TRBD1 | TRBV5-1 | -
CASSIAGGGGYEQYF | TGTGCCAGCAGCATAGCGGGAGGAGGAGGCTACGAGCAGTACTTC | TRBJ2-7 | TRBD2 | TRBV7-9 | few
CASSSHTGELFF | TGTGCCAGCAGCTCGCACACCGGGGAGCTGTTTTTT | TRBJ2-2 | - | TRBV7-2 | -
CASSLVWTSGSYEQYF | TGTGCCAGCAGCTTAGTTTGGACTAGCGGGTCTTACGAGCAGTACTTC | TRBJ2-7 | TRBD2 | TRBV7-2 | -
CASSFWDRDSYEQYF | TGTGCCAGCAGCTTCTGGGACAGGGACTCCTACGAGCAGTACTTC | TRBJ2-7 | TRBD1 | TRBV5-6 | -
CASSLGLPSYNEQFF | TGTGCCAGCAGTTTGGGACTGCCGTCCTACAATGAGCAGTTCTTC | TRBJ2-1 | - | TRBV27 | -
CASSVRRQLNYGYTF | TGTGCCAGCAGTGTAAGGAGACAGCTCAACTATGGCTACACCTTC | TRBJ1-2 | - | TRBV2 | -
CATSRRQGPDEQYF | TGTGCCACCAGCAGGAGACAGGGACCCGACGAGCAGTACTTC | TRBJ2-7 | TRBD1 | TRBV15 | few
CASSVGTSRHEQFF | TGTGCCAGCAGCGTAGGGACTAGCCGCCATGAGCAGTTCTTC | TRBJ2-1 | TRBD2 | TRBV9 | few
CASSPDTDTQYF | TGTGCCAGCTCACCGGACACAGATACGCAGTATTTT | TRBJ2-3 | - | TRBV18 | -
CASSEWGDTQYF | TGTGCCAGCAGTGAATGGGGAGATACGCAGTATTTT | TRBJ2-3 | - | TRBV25-1 | -
CAWSGSNSNQPQHF | TGTGCCTGGAGTGGATCAAATAGCAATCAGCCCCAGCATTTT | TRBJ1-5 | - | TRBV30 | few
CAWSKLAGEHEQFF | TGTGCCTGGAGTAAACTAGCGGGAGAACATGAGCAGTTCTTC | TRBJ2-1 | TRBD2 | TRBV30 | -
CASSPTLAFYFTKYEQYF | TGTGCCAGCAGCCCTACTCTCGCCTTTTACTTTACCAAGTACGAGCAGTACTTC | TRBJ2-7 | - | TRBV7-9 | few
CASSLMGTGINTEAFF | TGCGCCAGCAGCTTGATGGGGACAGGGATCAACACTGAAGCTTTCTTT | TRBJ1-1 | TRBD1 | TRBV5-1 | few
CASSFSLPAGEQYF | TGTGCCAGCAGCTTCTCACTACCCGCCGGCGAGCAGTACTTC | TRBJ2-7 | - | TRBV7-9 | -
CAWSANTGELFF | TGTGCCTGGAGCGCCAACACCGGGGAGCTGTTTTTT | TRBJ2-2 | - | TRBV30 | few
CASSSDGNYGYTF | TGTGCCAGCAGTTCGGACGGGAACTATGGCTACACCTTC | TRBJ1-2 | - | TRBV6-5 | -
CSVTRDSSYEQYF | TGCAGCGTCACCAGGGACAGCTCCTACGAGCAGTACTTC | TRBJ2-7 | TRBD1 | TRBV29-1 | -
CASSSQTAGNEQFF | TGTGCCAGCAGCTCCCAGACGGCAGGCAATGAGCAGTTCTTC | TRBJ2-1 | - | TRBV7-2 | -
CASSLPTDPTDTQYF | TGCGCCAGCAGCCTCCCGACAGATCCCACAGATACGCAGTATTTT | TRBJ2-3 | - | TRBV4-1 | -
CASSLRAGLQETQYF | TGTGCCAGCAGCTTAAGAGCGGGACTCCAAGAGACCCAGTACTTC | TRBJ2-5 | TRBD2 | TRBV7-2 | few
CASSQEFSGYYETGEQFF | TGTGCCAGCAGCCAAGAATTCTCCGGGTACTACGAAACTGGTGAGCAGTTCTTC | TRBJ2-1 | - | TRBV14 | -
CASSIEGQVYNEQFF | TGTGCCAGTAGTATAGAGGGACAGGTCTACAATGAGCAGTTCTTC | TRBJ2-1 | TRBD1 | TRBV19 | few
CSVVIGTGVNEQYF | TGCAGCGTTGTAATCGGGACAGGAGTCAACGAGCAGTACTTC | TRBJ2-7 | TRBD1 | TRBV29-1 | few
CASSLGRYNYGYTF | TGTGCCAGCAGCTTAGGAAGATACAACTATGGCTACACCTTC | TRBJ1-2 | - | TRBV7-9 | -
CSGLGHETNEQFF | TGCAGCGGCCTGGGACACGAGACGAATGAGCAGTTCTTC | TRBJ2-1 | - | TRBV29-1 | -
CASSHRGLAVFGSEQFF | TGTGCCAGCAGTCACCGCGGACTAGCGGTTTTTGGGAGTGAGCAGTTCTTC | TRBJ2-1 | TRBD2 | TRBV2 | -
CAWSGGSGTDYEQYF | TGTGCCTGGAGTGGAGGGTCCGGGACAGACTACGAGCAGTACTTC | TRBJ2-7 | TRBD1 | TRBV30 | -
CAWSVRQGINTEAFF | TGTGCCTGGAGTGTACGTCAGGGGATTAACACTGAAGCTTTCTTT | TRBJ1-1 | - | TRBV30 | few
CASRGLATDTQYF | TGTGCCAGCAGGGGACTAGCGACAGATACGCAGTATTTT | TRBJ2-3 | TRBD2 | TRBV6-6 | -
CAWNRDTSRGEQFF | TGTGCCTGGAACCGGGACACCTCCCGTGGTGAGCAGTTCTTC | TRBJ2-1 | - | TRBV30 | few
CASSPQINEQFF | TGTGCCAGCTCACCCCAGATCAATGAGCAGTTCTTC | TRBJ2-1 | - | TRBV18 | once
CASSQGRGQGKPTQYF | TGCGCCAGCAGCCAAGGCCGGGGACAGGGGAAGCCTACGCAGTATTTT | TRBJ2-3 | TRBD1 | TRBV4-3 | -
CASSGQGINEQFF | TGCGCCAGCAGTGGACAGGGAATAAATGAGCAGTTCTTC | TRBJ2-1 | TRBD1 | TRBV5-1 | -
CASSEYRGPGVEQYF | TGTGCCAGCAGTGAGTACAGGGGCCCTGGCGTCGAGCAGTACTTC | TRBJ2-7 | TRBD1 | TRBV25-1 | few
CASSFRGRYEQYF | TGTGCCAGCAGTTTCAGGGGGAGGTACGAGCAGTACTTC | TRBJ2-7 | - | TRBV27 | -
CASSSDRYQETQYF | TGTGCCAGCAGCTCCGACAGATATCAAGAGACCCAGTACTTC | TRBJ2-5 | - | TRBV7-2 | -
CASSDRGDQPQHF | TGTGCCAGCTCGGACAGAGGAGATCAGCCCCAGCATTTT | TRBJ1-5 | - | TRBV25-1 | few
CASSAWDYTNTGELFF | TGTGCCAGCAGCGCCTGGGACTATACGAACACCGGGGAGCTGTTTTTT | TRBJ2-2 | TRBD2 | TRBV9 | few
CAWEVQGTGELFF | TGTGCCTGGGAGGTACAGGGGACCGGGGAGCTGTTTTTT | TRBJ2-2 | TRBD1 | TRBV30 | -